A selection of T cell receptor beta chains follows, all from one sample in a study of cytomegalovirus exposure and HLA in healthy donors. Profiled with immunoSEQ multiplex PCR; TCRdb holds only in-frame clones, not every one. The sample has approximately 150,000 clones; roughly 72% are singletons. Sequencing input: PBMCs. These receptors originate from a man in his forties in good health and CMV-seronegative. CDR3s include the opening cysteine and the closing phenylalanine or tryptophan. A D gene is named only where the DNA matches it firmly. A row's size may be missing; if present it is once, few, many or a size class.

d_gene,v_gene,abundance,j_gene,CDR3nt,CDR3aa
TRBD2,TRBV11-2,-,TRBJ2-2,TGTGCCAGCGAGGGGGGCGGGGGGACCGGGGAGCTGTTTTTT,CASEGGGGTGELFF
TRBD1,TRBV10-3,-,TRBJ2-1,TGTGCCATCAGTGACCTCGGGACAGGGGATGTAATATACAATGAGCAGTTCTTC,CAISDLGTGDVIYNEQFF
-,TRBV19,once,TRBJ2-1,TGTGCCAGTAGTAACCCCGACTCCTCGTACAATGAGCAGTTCTTC,CASSNPDSSYNEQFF
TRBD1,TRBV2,-,TRBJ1-2,TGTGCCAGCAGTGAAAACAGGGGAGAATACTATGGCTACACCTTC,CASSENRGEYYGYTF
-,TRBV30,-,TRBJ2-7,TGTGCCTGGAGTCTTACAGCGACAGGCTACGAGCAGTACTTC,CAWSLTATGYEQYF
-,TRBV29-1,-,TRBJ2-6,TGCAGCGTTGGAAGGGGGACGAGCTCTGGGGCCAACGTCCTGACTTTC,CSVGRGTSSGANVLTF
-,TRBV6-6,-,TRBJ2-5,TGTGCCAGCAGTTACTCGAACACAGAACTTTTCCAGTACTTC,CASSYSNTELFQYF
-,TRBV7-2,-,TRBJ1-3,TGTGCCAGCAGTGACACAGGGCCCTCTGGAAACACCATATATTTT,CASSDTGPSGNTIYF
TRBD2,TRBV7-3,-,TRBJ2-2,TGTGCCAGCAGCTTAGGTCGGGAGGCCGGGGAGCTGTTTTTT,CASSLGREAGELFF
-,TRBV5-1,-,TRBJ2-7,TGCGCCAGCAGCTTGAACGGGATATACTACGAGCAGTACTTC,CASSLNGIYYEQYF
TRBD1,TRBV6-1,-,TRBJ1-2,TGTGCCAGCAGTGGTTGGACAGGCTTCGAGGGCTACACCTTC,CASSGWTGFEGYTF
TRBD2,TRBV27,-,TRBJ2-7,TGTGCCAGCAGTTTTAGCGGGAGTGGCGAGCAGTACTTC,CASSFSGSGEQYF